These T cell receptor beta chains were read from a single sample in a study of T cell responses to AZD1222 COVID-19 vaccine. Profiling relied on immunoSEQ multiplex PCR, and the TCRdb table lists in-frame clones only, not all of them. The sample has some 110,000 clones; around nine tenths are singletons. The source was peripheral blood, collected 28 days after the second AZD1222 dose. The receptor set was obtained from an adult who received the AZD1222 COVID-19 vaccine. Each CDR3 is given with its conserved first and last residue. Each record gives: clone size, D gene, V gene, J gene, CDR3 DNA, CDR3 protein. A D gene is named only where the DNA matches it firmly. Clone size is not always given. Where it is, it says once, few, many or a class for expanded clones.

clone_size: NA; d_call: NA; v_call: TRBV3-1/TRBV3-2; j_call: TRBJ1-4; cdr3_nt: TGTGCCAGCAGTCACAGGGCCAGGGATGAAAAACTGTTTTTT; cdr3_aa: CASSHRARDEKLFF
clone_size: NA; d_call: TRBD2; v_call: TRBV19; j_call: TRBJ2-7; cdr3_nt: TGTGCCAGTAGCACCGGGACTAGGTCTAGCGAGCAGTACTTC; cdr3_aa: CASSTGTRSSEQYF
clone_size: once; d_call: NA; v_call: TRBV6-5; j_call: TRBJ1-5; cdr3_nt: TGTGCCAGCAGACGTGCAACTGGTGGCGGGCCCCAGCATTTT; cdr3_aa: CASRRATGGGPQHF
clone_size: NA; d_call: TRBD1; v_call: TRBV5-1; j_call: TRBJ2-7; cdr3_nt: TGCGCCAGCAGCTTGAGTTTCCCGGGACAGGGGGCCTACGAGCAGTACTTC; cdr3_aa: CASSLSFPGQGAYEQYF
clone_size: NA; d_call: NA; v_call: TRBV29-1; j_call: TRBJ2-1; cdr3_nt: TGCAGCATCTACGGGGGATACAATGAGCAGTTCTTC; cdr3_aa: CSIYGGYNEQFF
clone_size: NA; d_call: NA; v_call: TRBV7-9; j_call: TRBJ1-1; cdr3_nt: TGTGCCAGCAGCTCCAGGGTGGGGGATGAAGCTTTCTTT; cdr3_aa: CASSSRVGDEAFF
clone_size: once; d_call: NA; v_call: TRBV7-3; j_call: TRBJ2-2; cdr3_nt: TGTGCCAGCAGCTTTAGTCCCGGGGAGCTGTTTTTT; cdr3_aa: CASSFSPGELFF
clone_size: NA; d_call: NA; v_call: TRBV5-1; j_call: TRBJ2-4; cdr3_nt: TGCGCCAGCAGCTTGATTCCAGAGGGGAGGAGAGACATTCAGTACTTC; cdr3_aa: CASSLIPEGRRDIQYF
clone_size: NA; d_call: TRBD1; v_call: TRBV9; j_call: TRBJ2-4; cdr3_nt: TGTGCCAGCAGCTACGGACAGGGAGGTGAAAACATTCAGTACTTC; cdr3_aa: CASSYGQGGENIQYF
clone_size: NA; d_call: NA; v_call: TRBV12-3/TRBV12-4; j_call: TRBJ2-3; cdr3_nt: TGTGCCAGCCGAGTGGGCATAACAGATACGCAGTATTTT; cdr3_aa: CASRVGITDTQYF
clone_size: NA; d_call: NA; v_call: TRBV30; j_call: TRBJ1-1; cdr3_nt: TGTGCCTGGAGTGTAGTCGGACGGGGGAACACTGAAGCTTTCTTT; cdr3_aa: CAWSVVGRGNTEAFF
clone_size: NA; d_call: NA; v_call: TRBV6-5; j_call: TRBJ2-7; cdr3_nt: TGTGCCAGCAGATTCGGACAGTCCTACGAGCAGTACTTC; cdr3_aa: CASRFGQSYEQYF
clone_size: NA; d_call: TRBD1; v_call: TRBV4-1; j_call: TRBJ2-7; cdr3_nt: TGCGCCAGCAGCCAAGGCGGGACAGGGGCCCACGAGCAGTACTTC; cdr3_aa: CASSQGGTGAHEQYF
clone_size: NA; d_call: TRBD2; v_call: TRBV30; j_call: TRBJ2-5; cdr3_nt: TGTGCCTGGACGGGAGCGGGGGGGCCTTATGAGACCCAGTACTTC; cdr3_aa: CAWTGAGGPYETQYF
clone_size: NA; d_call: TRBD2; v_call: TRBV7-3; j_call: TRBJ2-1; cdr3_nt: TGTGCCAGCAGCCAACATACGGGAGGGGAGGCTGAGCAGTTCTTC; cdr3_aa: CASSQHTGGEAEQFF
clone_size: NA; d_call: NA; v_call: TRBV5-5; j_call: TRBJ2-2; cdr3_nt: TGTGCCAGCAGCCCCGTCGGGTCAGCGCCGAACACCGGGGAGCTGTTTTTT; cdr3_aa: CASSPVGSAPNTGELFF
clone_size: NA; d_call: NA; v_call: TRBV5-1; j_call: TRBJ2-3; cdr3_nt: TGCGCCAGCAGCTTGGGATGGTTTTCAAGCACAGATACGCAGTATTTT; cdr3_aa: CASSLGWFSSTDTQYF
clone_size: few; d_call: NA; v_call: TRBV19; j_call: TRBJ1-2; cdr3_nt: TGTGCCAGTAGTATACGCGGGTCGGGCTACACCTTC; cdr3_aa: CASSIRGSGYTF
clone_size: NA; d_call: TRBD1; v_call: TRBV28; j_call: TRBJ1-2; cdr3_nt: TGTGCCAGCTGGGTCGGGACAGCCTATGGCTACACCTTC; cdr3_aa: CASWVGTAYGYTF
clone_size: few; d_call: NA; v_call: TRBV30; j_call: TRBJ1-1; cdr3_nt: TGTGCCTGGAGTGTACAGGGGAACACTGAAGCTTTCTTT; cdr3_aa: CAWSVQGNTEAFF
clone_size: NA; d_call: NA; v_call: TRBV6-5; j_call: TRBJ1-1; cdr3_nt: TGTGCCGCCGGTCGAGGAACTGAAGCTTTCTTT; cdr3_aa: CAAGRGTEAFF
clone_size: NA; d_call: NA; v_call: TRBV5-1; j_call: TRBJ2-5; cdr3_nt: TGCGCCAGCAGCTTCCAAGGAAAAGAGACCCAGTACTTC; cdr3_aa: CASSFQGKETQYF
clone_size: NA; d_call: TRBD1; v_call: TRBV6-6; j_call: TRBJ1-5; cdr3_nt: TGTGCCAGCACCGGGACAGTCTCTCAGCCCCAGCATTTT; cdr3_aa: CASTGTVSQPQHF
clone_size: NA; d_call: TRBD1; v_call: TRBV6-5; j_call: TRBJ2-5; cdr3_nt: TGTGCCAGCCTAATAGGGACAGGCCAAGAGACCCAGTACTTC; cdr3_aa: CASLIGTGQETQYF
clone_size: once; d_call: NA; v_call: TRBV6-1; j_call: TRBJ1-1; cdr3_nt: TGTGCCAGCAGTGACAGGGAAAACACTGAAGCTTTCTTT; cdr3_aa: CASSDRENTEAFF
clone_size: once; d_call: NA; v_call: TRBV7-9; j_call: TRBJ2-1; cdr3_nt: TGTGCCTTCCGGAGGGAGCTCAAGGCAGGGTCCTATGAGCAGTTCTTC; cdr3_aa: CAFRRELKAGSYEQFF
clone_size: once; d_call: TRBD2; v_call: TRBV2; j_call: TRBJ2-3; cdr3_nt: TGTGCCAGCAGTACCCCTGATACTAGCGGGGTTACAGATACGCAGTATTTT; cdr3_aa: CASSTPDTSGVTDTQYF
clone_size: NA; d_call: NA; v_call: TRBV29-1; j_call: TRBJ2-1; cdr3_nt: TGCAGCGTCGGTAGAGGGGAACCCTACAATGAGCAGTTCTTC; cdr3_aa: CSVGRGEPYNEQFF
clone_size: once; d_call: NA; v_call: TRBV11-3; j_call: TRBJ2-7; cdr3_nt: TGTGCCAGCAGCTCGGGAGCTTACGAGCAGTACTTC; cdr3_aa: CASSSGAYEQYF
clone_size: NA; d_call: NA; v_call: TRBV7-9; j_call: TRBJ2-7; cdr3_nt: TGTGCCAGCAGCTGGACCGGCGACGAGCAGTACTTC; cdr3_aa: CASSWTGDEQYF
clone_size: NA; d_call: TRBD2; v_call: TRBV11-3; j_call: TRBJ2-5; cdr3_nt: TGTGCCAGCAGGGAGGGACTAGCCTCCGGGGAGACCCAGTACTTC; cdr3_aa: CASREGLASGETQYF
clone_size: NA; d_call: NA; v_call: TRBV19; j_call: TRBJ2-5; cdr3_nt: TGTGCCAGTAGTGGAAGGGGGGGGGCAGAGACCCAGTACTTC; cdr3_aa: CASSGRGGAETQYF
clone_size: once; d_call: NA; v_call: TRBV7-7; j_call: TRBJ2-7; cdr3_nt: TGTGCTAGCAGCCCTCGTACAGGTCCCAGATCTGACGAGCAGTACTTC; cdr3_aa: CASSPRTGPRSDEQYF
clone_size: NA; d_call: NA; v_call: TRBV10-1; j_call: TRBJ1-2; cdr3_nt: TGCGCCAGCGGAGCAGTCCCACATGGCTACACCTTC; cdr3_aa: CASGAVPHGYTF
clone_size: NA; d_call: TRBD2; v_call: TRBV27; j_call: TRBJ2-7; cdr3_nt: TGTGCCAGCAGTTTCAAGACTAGCGGGAGTTACGAGCAGTACTTC; cdr3_aa: CASSFKTSGSYEQYF
clone_size: NA; d_call: NA; v_call: TRBV30; j_call: TRBJ1-4; cdr3_nt: TGTGCCTGGTCGGACGACGGTGAAAAACTGTTTTTT; cdr3_aa: CAWSDDGEKLFF
clone_size: NA; d_call: TRBD1; v_call: TRBV4-2; j_call: TRBJ2-1; cdr3_nt: TGTGCCAGCAGCCAAGTTAGGGGACAGGGGGAAGGTGAGCAGTTCTTC; cdr3_aa: CASSQVRGQGEGEQFF
clone_size: NA; d_call: NA; v_call: TRBV2; j_call: TRBJ2-7; cdr3_nt: TGTGCCAGCAGTGAGTTCGTCGGCTACGAGCAGTACTTC; cdr3_aa: CASSEFVGYEQYF
clone_size: NA; d_call: NA; v_call: TRBV7-9; j_call: TRBJ1-5; cdr3_nt: TGTGCCAGCAGCCGGGACGGAAGCAATCAGCCCCAGCATTTT; cdr3_aa: CASSRDGSNQPQHF
clone_size: NA; d_call: NA; v_call: TRBV6-2/TRBV6-3; j_call: TRBJ1-1; cdr3_nt: TGTGCCAGCAGTTACTTTCAGGGCACTGAAGCTTTCTTT; cdr3_aa: CASSYFQGTEAFF
clone_size: NA; d_call: NA; v_call: TRBV5-4; j_call: TRBJ2-1; cdr3_nt: TGTGCCAGCACCGGCAGGGGAAAAAATGAGCAGTTCTTC; cdr3_aa: CASTGRGKNEQFF
clone_size: NA; d_call: NA; v_call: TRBV2; j_call: TRBJ2-2; cdr3_nt: TGTGCCAGCAGGCGGCTGACAGCGAACACCGGGGAGCTGTTTTTT; cdr3_aa: CASRRLTANTGELFF
clone_size: NA; d_call: NA; v_call: TRBV19; j_call: TRBJ2-3; cdr3_nt: TGTGCCAGTGACTACGGACCGGGTGGGGCAGATACGCAGTATTTT; cdr3_aa: CASDYGPGGADTQYF
clone_size: NA; d_call: NA; v_call: TRBV11-2; j_call: TRBJ1-4; cdr3_nt: TGTGCCAGCAGCTTCGGCAGGTGGCAAGAAAAACTGTTTTTT; cdr3_aa: CASSFGRWQEKLFF
clone_size: NA; d_call: TRBD1; v_call: TRBV7-2; j_call: TRBJ1-1; cdr3_nt: TGTGCCAGCAGCTCTCAGGGGGCCTCGAACACTGAAGCTTTCTTT; cdr3_aa: CASSSQGASNTEAFF
clone_size: NA; d_call: NA; v_call: TRBV2; j_call: TRBJ1-2; cdr3_nt: TGTGCCAGCAGCCCGGACAGCGGAATCTATGGCTACACCTTC; cdr3_aa: CASSPDSGIYGYTF
clone_size: NA; d_call: TRBD1; v_call: TRBV5-1; j_call: TRBJ2-6; cdr3_nt: TGCGCCAGCAGCACCACCGACAGGGCTGGGGCCAACGTCCTGACTTTC; cdr3_aa: CASSTTDRAGANVLTF
clone_size: NA; d_call: NA; v_call: TRBV6-4; j_call: TRBJ1-5; cdr3_nt: TGTGCCAGCAGTGACAGGGTGGGTCAGCCCCAGCATTTT; cdr3_aa: CASSDRVGQPQHF
clone_size: NA; d_call: TRBD2; v_call: TRBV11-2; j_call: TRBJ2-3; cdr3_nt: TGTGCCAGCAGCCGTAGGACTAGCGGGGTCACAGATACGCAGTATTTT; cdr3_aa: CASSRRTSGVTDTQYF
clone_size: NA; d_call: TRBD1; v_call: TRBV12-5; j_call: TRBJ2-3; cdr3_nt: TGTGCTAGTGGTTTCCCCAGGGGGCTTAGCACAGATACGCAGTATTTT; cdr3_aa: CASGFPRGLSTDTQYF
clone_size: once; d_call: TRBD1; v_call: TRBV24-1; j_call: TRBJ1-4; cdr3_nt: TGTGCCACCAGTGATTTGCTGAGCGATTCTGGGACAGGGGTTGCGACTAATGAAAAACTGTTTTTT; cdr3_aa: CATSDLLSDSGTGVATNEKLFF
clone_size: NA; d_call: NA; v_call: TRBV5-6; j_call: TRBJ1-5; cdr3_nt: TGTGCCAGCAGCTTGCTCCGGGGCCGGGGGGGAAATCAGCCCCAGCATTTT; cdr3_aa: CASSLLRGRGGNQPQHF
clone_size: NA; d_call: TRBD1; v_call: TRBV2; j_call: TRBJ2-2; cdr3_nt: TGTGCCAGTGAACAGGGGGCTGTGTCCGGGGAGCTGTTTTTT; cdr3_aa: CASEQGAVSGELFF
clone_size: NA; d_call: NA; v_call: TRBV5-1; j_call: TRBJ1-5; cdr3_nt: TGCGCCAGCAGCTTGGATCCGACCAGCCAGCCCCAGCATTTT; cdr3_aa: CASSLDPTSQPQHF
clone_size: NA; d_call: NA; v_call: TRBV6-2/TRBV6-3; j_call: TRBJ2-7; cdr3_nt: TGTGCCAGCAGTTACCAGGGAATATCCTACGAGCAGTACTTC; cdr3_aa: CASSYQGISYEQYF
clone_size: NA; d_call: NA; v_call: TRBV20-1; j_call: TRBJ2-1; cdr3_nt: TGCAGTGCGCTGGAGAATGAGCAGTTCTTC; cdr3_aa: CSALENEQFF
clone_size: NA; d_call: NA; v_call: TRBV3-1/TRBV3-2; j_call: TRBJ2-1; cdr3_nt: TGTGCCAGCGTCGAGGGGGGGCCTCGGAATGAGCAGTTCTTC; cdr3_aa: CASVEGGPRNEQFF
clone_size: NA; d_call: TRBD1; v_call: TRBV2; j_call: TRBJ2-2; cdr3_nt: TGTGCCAGCAGCGCGAGGGGGCAAAGGAACACCGGGGAGCTGTTTTTT; cdr3_aa: CASSARGQRNTGELFF
clone_size: once; d_call: TRBD1; v_call: TRBV6-6; j_call: TRBJ2-7; cdr3_nt: TGTGCCAGCAGTACTTCCGGGACAGGGCTAAGCCAGTACTTC; cdr3_aa: CASSTSGTGLSQYF